Following are 29 T cell receptor beta chains from one sample sequenced in a study of cytomegalovirus exposure and HLA in healthy donors (TCRdb year 2017). The library was built by means of the immunoSEQ multiplex PCR assay. A mixture of 60 forward primers for TCR Vbeta segments and 13 reverse primers for TCR Jbeta segments was used in the multiplex PCR. TCRdb mirrors the immuneACCESS table, restricted to in-frame sequences. Some clones are absent from its copies; in checked studies, under half trace to an unresolved V gene, and the reason for the others is unknown. Counted in this sample were some 100,000 clones; roughly 77% of them appeared once. The ten largest account for about 4% of the sample. Sequencing was carried out using PBMCs. Source of these receptors: a woman in her fifties or sixties in good health and CMV-seropositive.

This clone was recorded once. This chain connects TRBV18 to TRBJ2-1; TRBD1 matches at 10 bases. The CDR3 is 15 amino acids. Trimming cost V 4 bases and J 7 bases; bases outside gene matches: 7. Germline CDR1 reads KGHSH; CDR2 reads LQKENI. The CDR3 here is CASSRGQGIMNEQFF. The DNA for the CDR3 is TGTGCCAGCTCACGGGGACAGGGGATCATGAATGAGCAGTTCTTC.

This clone was counted a few times. The chain recombines TRBV2 with TRBJ2-7; TRBD2 might be the D (5 bases). The germline V and J ends were trimmed by 2 bases and 3 bases, with 8 bases remaining between them. The germline V gene has CDR1 SNHLY and CDR2 FYNNEI. CDR3 length: 13 amino acids. The DNA of the CDR3 is TGTGCCAGCAGTGAACGGGAACTCTACGAGCAGTACTTC. Its translation: CASSERELYEQYF.

The CDR3 DNA reads TGTGCCACCACTAGCGGCCTCAATGAGCAGTTCTTC. It specifies CATTSGLNEQFF. The chain joins TRBV27 to TRBJ2-1; 8 nucleotides agree with TRBD2. Germline lookup yields CDR1 MNHEY and CDR2 SMNVEV (reference sequence). The CDR3 consists of 12 residues. The ends lost 10 bases at V and 6 bases at J; junction bases unmatched: 5.

The chain is built from TRBV4-1 and TRBJ2-3, with 8 positions matching TRBD1. V gave up 0 bases and J gave up 6 bases; unmatched junction bases: 5. Germline V CDR1 and CDR2: MGHRA, YSYEKL. CDR3 length: 15 amino acids. CDR3 nucleotide sequence: TGCGCCAGCAGCCAAGACCCGGGACAGGTCGATACGCAGTATTTT. Its protein is CASSQDPGQVDTQYF.

The rearrangement links TRBV9 to TRBJ2-1, with TRBD2 identical over 13 bases. V lost 3 bases and J lost 9; bases outside the gene matches: 6. The CDR3 contains 15 residues. Germline values: CDR1 SGDLS, CDR2 YYNGEE. The CDR3 bases are TGTGCCAGCAGCGGGACTAGCGGGGGAGAGGGTGAGCAGTTCTTC. Amino acids: CASSGTSGGEGEQFF.

This sequence joins TRBV7-8 and TRBJ2-3; D is possibly TRBD1 (5 bases). Germline V gene lookup returns CDR1 SGHVS and CDR2 FQNEAQ. The V and J ends lost 4 bases and 6 bases respectively, with 8 bases between them. CDR3 size: 12 residues. CDR3 in DNA: TGTGCCAGCAGCTCCTACAGGGATACGCAGTATTTT. It is translated as CASSSYRDTQYF. Variable domain in full (rest from reference TRBV7-8 and TRBJ2-3): GAGVSQSPRYKVAKRGQDVALRCDPISGHVSLFWYQQALGQGPEFLTYFQNEAQLDKSGLPSDRFFAERPEGSVSTLKIQRTQQEDSAVYLCASSSYRDTQYFGPGTRLTVL.

V and J are TRBV29-1 and TRBJ2-5; 7 bases are a match to TRBD1. Judging by the DNA end, TRBJ2-7 fits better; the J call may be wrong. The length of the CDR3 is 12 residues. Germline V lookup: CDR1 SQVTM, CDR2 ANQGSEA. In nucleotides, the CDR3 is TGCAGCGGTACAGGGGACTCCTACGAGCAGTACTTC. It specifies CSGTGDSYEQYF.

This clone was seen a single time. The rearrangement links TRBV30 to TRBJ1-2; TRBD1 matches at 8 bases. This CDR3 is built from 17 residues. After removal of 1 base from V and 3 bases from J, the junction contained 13 bases not matched to a gene. Germline CDR1 reads GTSNPN; CDR2 reads SVGIG (reference sequence). CDR3 DNA sequence: TGTGCCTGGAGTGGACTCACTAACAGGGGGGCGCACTATGGCTACACCTTC. This sequence encodes CAWSGLTNRGAHYGYTF. The whole variable domain, remainder taken from reference TRBV30 and TRBJ1-2, is SQTIHQWPATLVQPVGSPLSLECTVEGTSNPNLYWYRQAAGRGLQLLFYSVGIGQISSEVPQNLSASRPQDRQFILSSKKLLLSDSGFYLCAWSGLTNRGAHYGYTFGSGTRLTVV.

This clone was seen a handful of times. V gene TRBV30 combines with J gene TRBJ1-1, with no clear D. The CDR3 loop spans 13 amino acids. The germline CDR1 and CDR2 sequences are GTSNPN and SVGIG (reference sequence). V was cut by 0 bases and J by 5 bases, with 10 bases left in between. The CDR3 bases are TGTGCCTGGAGTGTAAATGAGGGTACTGAAGCTTTCTTT. Protein product: CAWSVNEGTEAFF.

The chain uses TRBV6-5 and TRBJ2-1; a weak D match, TRBD1 (6 bases). V was clipped by 0 bases and J by 5 bases, with 14 bases between them. The CDR3 runs to 16 residues. Germline-derived CDR1 and CDR2 are MNHEY and SVGAGI. The CDR3: CASSYSQSRGHNEQFF. DNA of the CDR3: TGTGCCAGCAGTTACTCTCAGAGCAGGGGTCACAATGAGCAGTTCTTC.

The chain joins TRBV5-8 to TRBJ2-2; 11 nucleotides align to TRBD2. Germline V lookup: CDR1 SGHTS, CDR2 YDEGEE. CDR3 length equals 15 residues. V dropped 4 bases and J dropped 6; count of bases not matched to a gene: 5. In DNA, the CDR3 is TGTGCCAGCAGCCCGGGACTAGCGGCTGCCGGGGAGCTGTTTTTT. This gives the protein CASSPGLAAAGELFF.

V and J are TRBV5-1 and TRBJ2-6, with 10 bases that match TRBD1. The CDR3 totals 19 residues. J was trimmed by 1 base and V by 2 bases; bases with no gene match: 9. Germline CDR1 is SGHRS and CDR2 is YFSETQ. CDR3 region: CASSLPDRGAYSGANVLTF. In nucleotides, the CDR3 is TGCGCCAGCAGCTTACCGGACAGGGGGGCCTATTCTGGGGCCAACGTCCTGACTTTC.

V is TRBV5-4 and J is TRBJ1-4; unclear D gene. The CDR3 is 14 residues long. The germline V gene has CDR1 SGHNT and CDR2 YYREEE (reference sequence). V shed 3 bases and J shed 4 bases, with 10 bases lying between them. The DNA for the CDR3 is TGTGCCAGCAGCTCCTGGGCCCTTAATGAAAAACTGTTTTTT. It is translated as CASSSWALNEKLFF.

V is TRBV19 and J is TRBJ2-7, with D tentatively TRBD1 (5 bases). The CDR3 is 12 amino acids. Germline V CDR1 and CDR2: LNHDA, SQIVND (reference sequence). Trimming removed 4 bases at V and 6 bases at J, with 10 bases between. The CDR3 coding sequence is TGTGCCAGTAGTACTCCAGGGCGCGAGCAGTACTTC. This sequence encodes CASSTPGREQYF.

This clone was seen only a few times. The chain carries TRBV4-2 and TRBJ1-2; weak D call: TRBD1 (6 bases). The CDR3 has 17 residues. Trimming took 3 bases from V and 1 from J, leaving 18 bases between them. CDR1 is LGHNA, CDR2 YNFKEQ, per germline. The CDR3 DNA is TGTGCCAGCAGCCACGGAGGGAGGGGGGGAGTTAACTATGGCTACACCTTC. Protein product: CASSHGGRGGVNYGYTF.

V and J are TRBV4-1 and TRBJ2-7; D gene unclear. Gene TRBJ2-1 matches the end of the DNA better, so the J call may be wrong. From germline, CDR1 is MGHRA and CDR2 YSYEKL. The CDR3 covers 17 residues. The CDR3 DNA follows: TGCGCCAGCAGCCAATCTGTTGGGCAAGGCCCCTACAATGAGCAGTTCTTC. This codes for CASSQSVGQGPYNEQFF.

The chain is built from TRBV5-1 and TRBJ2-4, with D maybe TRBD2 (5 bases). Germline V gene lookup returns CDR1 SGHRS and CDR2 YFSETQ. The CDR3 runs to 12 residues. V was pared by 4 bases and J by 5 bases, with 7 bases between. The CDR3 nucleotides are TGCGCCAGCAGCCTTAGCGAAAACATTCAGTACTTC. It encodes CASSLSENIQYF.

This clone was observed a handful of times. Additional DNA sequences in this sample encode the identical CDR3. The rearrangement links TRBV11-3 to TRBJ1-1; no clear D gene. Germline V gives CDR1 SGHNT, CDR2 YENEEA. V was trimmed by 1 base and J by 1 base, leaving 7 bases between them. The CDR3 spans 14 residues. The CDR3 reads CASSLGRGNTEAFF. As DNA, the CDR3 is TGTGCCAGCAGCTTAGGTCGGGGGAACACTGAAGCTTTCTTT.

V gene TRBV14 combines with J gene TRBJ1-1; D is perhaps TRBD1 (6 bases). The CDR3 runs 15 residues. The germline V and J ends were trimmed by 0 bases and 8 bases, with 16 bases remaining between them. Germline V gene data show CDR1 as SGHDN and CDR2 as FVKESK. CDR3 region: CASSQDLGRGREAFF. The CDR3 DNA sequence: TGTGCCAGCAGCCAAGATCTGGGCAGGGGACGGGAAGCTTTCTTT.

J is TRBJ2-3 and V is TRBV6-5; 8 bases align to TRBD2. V shed 8 bases and J 4 bases; nucleotides not matched to a gene: 5. The CDR3 sequence is 13 residues long. Germline V gives CDR1 MNHEY, CDR2 SVGAGI. Written as DNA, the CDR3 is TGTGCCAGCGGGTTAGCGGGGTCAGATACGCAGTATTTT. This gives the protein CASGLAGSDTQYF.

The V call is TRBV7-3, the J call TRBJ2-2; a weak D match, TRBD1 (6 bases). This CDR3 has 16 residues. In germline, CDR1 is SGHTA, CDR2 FQGTGA. V was trimmed by 2 bases and J by 3 bases, leaving 13 bases between them. CDR3 DNA sequence: TGTGCCAGCAGCTTACAGGGCTCAGGGGACACCGGGGAGCTGTTTTTT. This encodes CASSLQGSGDTGELFF.

The chain employs TRBV12-5 and TRBJ2-5; D unresolved. Trimming removed 6 bases at V and 5 bases at J, with 16 bases between. Germline values: CDR1 LGHNT, CDR2 FRNRAP. This CDR3 has 14 amino acids. CDR3 DNA sequence: TGTGCTAGTGGGCCCCCCAGTCCCCATGAGACCCAGTACTTC. Its protein is CASGPPSPHETQYF. The full variable domain, its missing parts supplied by reference TRBV12-5 and TRBJ2-5, is DARVTQTPRHKVTEMGQEVTMRCQPILGHNTVFWYRQTMMQGLELLAYFRNRAPLDDSGMPKDRFSAEMPDATLATLKIQPSEPRDSAVYFCASGPPSPHETQYFGPGTRLLVL.

This clone occurred a few times. The chain carries TRBV29-1 and TRBJ2-7; D remains ambiguous. The V end was cut by 6 bases, the J end by 3 bases, with 9 bases between. CDR1 and CDR2 from the germline V gene are SQVTM and ANQGSEA. There are 11 residues in the CDR3. The CDR3 protein is CSVSTDYEQYF. Written as DNA, the CDR3 is TGCAGCGTCTCGACTGACTACGAGCAGTACTTC.

The rearrangement uses TRBV19 and TRBJ1-4; D is ambiguous. Germline assignment: CDR1 LNHDA and CDR2 SQIVND (reference sequence). This CDR3 is built from 15 residues. V shed 6 bases and J shed 6 bases, with 17 bases lying between them. The CDR3 is CASSPPTAGDEKLFF. CDR3 DNA sequence: TGTGCCAGTAGCCCCCCCACGGCCGGGGATGAAAAACTGTTTTTT.

This clone occurred a few times. The genes are TRBV27 and TRBJ1-6, with TRBD1 as a possible D gene (5 bases). The ends were cut back, 3 bases at V and 9 bases at J, with 12 bases in the middle. The germline V gene encodes CDR1 MNHEY and CDR2 SMNVEV (reference sequence). This CDR3 spans 14 amino acids. The chain's CDR3 is CASSLMGGGSPLHF. The CDR3 region has the DNA TGTGCCAGCAGTTTGATGGGGGGTGGTTCACCCCTCCACTTT.

This clone has only one observation. The V gene is TRBV6-6, the J gene TRBJ2-7, with 9 nucleotides matching TRBD1. With V trimmed by 8 bases and J by 4 bases, 9 bases remained unmatched. CDR3 length equals 14 residues. Germline CDR1 is MNHNY and CDR2 is SVGAGI (reference sequence). In nucleotides, the CDR3 is TGTGCCAGCGGCCGGGACAGGGTGAGGTACGAGCAGTACTTC. Encoded protein: CASGRDRVRYEQYF.

The V call is TRBV12-5, the J call TRBJ2-5, with D unclear. Between the trimmed V and J ends, which lost 1 base and 3 bases, there was a span of 12 bases. This CDR3 is 15 amino acids long. Germline V lookup: CDR1 LGHNT, CDR2 FRNRAP. The CDR3 region has the DNA TGTGCTAGTGGTTTGGAGGAGTTAAGAGAAGAGACCCAGTACTTC. Translation gives CASGLEELREETQYF.

The chain employs TRBV4-2 and TRBJ2-7; weak D call: TRBD1 (5 bases). V was pared by 1 base and J by 2 bases, with 18 bases between. The CDR3 spans 17 residues. CDR1 is LGHNA, CDR2 YNFKEQ, per germline. DNA of the CDR3: TGTGCCAGCAGCCAAGCCGACCAGGGTGCAGATACCTACGAGCAGTACTTC. It specifies CASSQADQGADTYEQYF.

With respect to this clone: At one end the junction does not follow the germline gene, possibly because of a read error. The chain recombines TRBV7-7 with TRBJ2-3, with 14 bases that match TRBD2. In germline, CDR1 is SSHAT, CDR2 FNYEAQ (reference sequence). This CDR3 spans 17 amino acids. CDR3 sequence reads: CASSLGGLAGGTDTQYF. The CDR3 bases are TGTGCTAGCAGCTTAGGGGGACTAGCGGGGGGCACAGATACGCAGTATTTT.